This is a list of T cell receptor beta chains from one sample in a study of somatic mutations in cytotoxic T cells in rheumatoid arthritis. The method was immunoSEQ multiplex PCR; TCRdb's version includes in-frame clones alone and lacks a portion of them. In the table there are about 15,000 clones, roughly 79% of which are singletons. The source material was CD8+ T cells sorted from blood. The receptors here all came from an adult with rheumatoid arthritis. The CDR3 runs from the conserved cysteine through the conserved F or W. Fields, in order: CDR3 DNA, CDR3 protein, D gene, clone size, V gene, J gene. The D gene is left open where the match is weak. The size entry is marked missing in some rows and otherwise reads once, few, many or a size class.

CDR3 DNA: TGCAGTGCTATAAAGGAGGGCGGCTACACCTTC
CDR3 protein: CSAIKEGGYTF
D gene: -
clone size: -
V gene: TRBV20-1
J gene: TRBJ1-2

CDR3 DNA: TGTGCCAGCAGGAGGGGGCCCGCGGCATTGGAGACCCAGTACTTC
CDR3 protein: CASRRGPAALETQYF
D gene: TRBD1
clone size: -
V gene: TRBV2
J gene: TRBJ2-5

CDR3 DNA: TGTGCCAGTAGCTCGGAGGGCACTGAAGCTTTCTTT
CDR3 protein: CASSSEGTEAFF
D gene: -
clone size: -
V gene: TRBV19
J gene: TRBJ1-1

CDR3 DNA: TGTGCCAGCAGCTTAGAGAGAAATCAGCCCCAGCATTTT
CDR3 protein: CASSLERNQPQHF
D gene: -
clone size: few
V gene: TRBV7-9
J gene: TRBJ1-5

CDR3 DNA: TGTGCCAGCAGGCCAGATCGAGCGGGAGCCGATACGCAGTATTTT
CDR3 protein: CASRPDRAGADTQYF
D gene: TRBD2
clone size: -
V gene: TRBV28
J gene: TRBJ2-3

CDR3 DNA: TGTGCCAGCAGCTTTGGGGGGCACTCTGGCTACACCTTC
CDR3 protein: CASSFGGHSGYTF
D gene: -
clone size: -
V gene: TRBV7-9
J gene: TRBJ1-2

CDR3 DNA: TGCGCCAGCAGCTCCGGACTAGCGGGAGAGGATAATGAGCAGTTCTTC
CDR3 protein: CASSSGLAGEDNEQFF
D gene: TRBD2
clone size: -
V gene: TRBV5-1
J gene: TRBJ2-1

CDR3 DNA: TGTGCCAGCAGCCTAGGTTCGGATACGCAGTATTTT
CDR3 protein: CASSLGSDTQYF
D gene: -
clone size: -
V gene: TRBV5-4
J gene: TRBJ2-3

CDR3 DNA: TGTGCCACCAGCAGAGATGTGTGGGACGGGAGCTCCTACAATGAGCAGTTCTTC
CDR3 protein: CATSRDVWDGSSYNEQFF
D gene: -
clone size: once
V gene: TRBV15
J gene: TRBJ2-1

CDR3 DNA: TGTGCCATCAGTGAGTCAGATAGCGGGGTCTCCTACGAGCAGTACTTC
CDR3 protein: CAISESDSGVSYEQYF
D gene: TRBD2
clone size: large
V gene: TRBV10-3
J gene: TRBJ2-7

CDR3 DNA: TGTGCCAGCAGTGACCTAGCGGGGGCCAGCACAGATACGCAGTATTTT
CDR3 protein: CASSDLAGASTDTQYF
D gene: TRBD2
clone size: -
V gene: TRBV6-4
J gene: TRBJ2-3

CDR3 DNA: TGCGCCAGCAGTCAAACTAGACAGTTCCCCCCCCCTGTCGATAATTCACCCCTCCACTTT
CDR3 protein: CASSQTRQFPPPVDNSPLHF
D gene: -
clone size: few
V gene: TRBV23-1
J gene: TRBJ1-6

CDR3 DNA: TGTGCCAGCAGGGCTCGGGACGGACGATGGACAGATACGCAGTATTTT
CDR3 protein: CASRARDGRWTDTQYF
D gene: -
clone size: -
V gene: TRBV7-9
J gene: TRBJ2-3

CDR3 DNA: TGCGCCAGCAGCGAGGACAGGGGATGGTACGAGCAGTACTTC
CDR3 protein: CASSEDRGWYEQYF
D gene: TRBD1
clone size: -
V gene: TRBV4-1
J gene: TRBJ2-7

CDR3 DNA: TGTGCCAGCAGCTCGGGACAAGAGCAGTACTTC
CDR3 protein: CASSSGQEQYF
D gene: -
clone size: -
V gene: TRBV7-9
J gene: TRBJ2-7

CDR3 DNA: TGTGCCAGCAGCTACAGTGGGACAGGGAACTATGGCTACACCTTC
CDR3 protein: CASSYSGTGNYGYTF
D gene: TRBD1
clone size: -
V gene: TRBV7-8
J gene: TRBJ1-2

CDR3 DNA: TGTGCCATCACCGACAGGACAGGGAATTCACCCCTCCACTTT
CDR3 protein: CAITDRTGNSPLHF
D gene: TRBD1
clone size: few
V gene: TRBV10-3
J gene: TRBJ1-6

CDR3 DNA: TGTGCCAGCGTATCGAAAGTAACTGAAGCTTTCTTT
CDR3 protein: CASVSKVTEAFF
D gene: -
clone size: -
V gene: TRBV27
J gene: TRBJ1-1

CDR3 DNA: TGTGCCAGTAGTATAACCAGCAGGGGGCAAAGCGAGCAGTACTTC
CDR3 protein: CASSITSRGQSEQYF
D gene: TRBD1
clone size: -
V gene: TRBV19
J gene: TRBJ2-7

CDR3 DNA: TGCGCCAGCAGCCAAGACCGGGGGATTAACACTGAAGCTTTCTTT
CDR3 protein: CASSQDRGINTEAFF
D gene: -
clone size: -
V gene: TRBV4-1
J gene: TRBJ1-1

CDR3 DNA: TGTGCCAGCAGCTTAGGTGGCAGCCCTAATTCACCCCTCCACTTT
CDR3 protein: CASSLGGSPNSPLHF
D gene: -
clone size: once
V gene: TRBV7-9
J gene: TRBJ1-6

CDR3 DNA: TGTGCCAGCAGCGGACTAGAAGGGGAGACCCAGTACTTC
CDR3 protein: CASSGLEGETQYF
D gene: TRBD2
clone size: -
V gene: TRBV7-2
J gene: TRBJ2-5

CDR3 DNA: TGTGCCAGCAGCTCATTTTCGGGGGGATTTGGTAATGAGCAGTTCTTC
CDR3 protein: CASSSFSGGFGNEQFF
D gene: TRBD2
clone size: -
V gene: TRBV7-9
J gene: TRBJ2-1

CDR3 DNA: TGTGCCAGCAGTGCGGTATTACAGGGTAGGAACTATGGCTACACCTTC
CDR3 protein: CASSAVLQGRNYGYTF
D gene: -
clone size: -
V gene: TRBV27
J gene: TRBJ1-2

CDR3 DNA: TGTGCCAGTAGACAGGGCAAGGTGGATGAGCAGTTCTTC
CDR3 protein: CASRQGKVDEQFF
D gene: TRBD1
clone size: -
V gene: TRBV6-1
J gene: TRBJ2-1

CDR3 DNA: TGTGCCAGCAGCTTATGGGACAGGGAAGAGACCCAGTACTTC
CDR3 protein: CASSLWDREETQYF
D gene: TRBD1
clone size: -
V gene: TRBV7-2
J gene: TRBJ2-5

CDR3 DNA: TGCAGCGCCTGGTCCACCAGTAACCTCCAAGAGACCCAGTACTTC
CDR3 protein: CSAWSTSNLQETQYF
D gene: -
clone size: -
V gene: TRBV29-1
J gene: TRBJ2-5

CDR3 DNA: TGTGCCAGCAGTTCCGGCACCCTTCGGGACAGCTACGAGCAGTACTTC
CDR3 protein: CASSSGTLRDSYEQYF
D gene: TRBD1
clone size: once
V gene: TRBV28
J gene: TRBJ2-7

CDR3 DNA: TGTGCCAGCAGCTTAGAGGGCAGGGAAGAGACCCAGTACTTC
CDR3 protein: CASSLEGREETQYF
D gene: -
clone size: -
V gene: TRBV11-3
J gene: TRBJ2-5

CDR3 DNA: TGTGCCAGCAGCTTAGTCGGTGACAGAGGACACACCTTC
CDR3 protein: CASSLVGDRGHTF
D gene: -
clone size: -
V gene: TRBV13
J gene: TRBJ1-2

CDR3 DNA: TGCGCCAGCAGCTTGGTTGGGTTCGGAGACTATGGCTACACCTTC
CDR3 protein: CASSLVGFGDYGYTF
D gene: -
clone size: -
V gene: TRBV5-1
J gene: TRBJ1-2

CDR3 DNA: TGTGCCAGCAGTTTTTATTCCCAGCGACCCAAAAAGGACAATGAGCAGTTCTTC
CDR3 protein: CASSFYSQRPKKDNEQFF
D gene: -
clone size: -
V gene: TRBV28
J gene: TRBJ2-1

CDR3 DNA: TGTGCCAGCAGCAGACGGGGTTGGAAATCGGGTGGGGCCAACGTCCTGACTTTC
CDR3 protein: CASSRRGWKSGGANVLTF
D gene: -
clone size: -
V gene: TRBV7-9
J gene: TRBJ2-6

CDR3 DNA: TGTGCCAGCAGCTACCTACAAGAGACCCAGTACTTC
CDR3 protein: CASSYLQETQYF
D gene: -
clone size: -
V gene: TRBV7-6
J gene: TRBJ2-5

CDR3 DNA: TGCGCCAGCAGTGGACTAGCGGGGTCCGCCTACGAGCAGTACTTC
CDR3 protein: CASSGLAGSAYEQYF
D gene: TRBD2
clone size: -
V gene: TRBV10-2
J gene: TRBJ2-7

CDR3 DNA: TGTGCCAGCATATTGGGGAGCACAGATACGCAGTATTTT
CDR3 protein: CASILGSTDTQYF
D gene: -
clone size: -
V gene: TRBV6-1
J gene: TRBJ2-3

CDR3 DNA: TGTGCCAGCAGCTTAGGGGGGACCGGGGAGCTGTTTTTT
CDR3 protein: CASSLGGTGELFF
D gene: -
clone size: -
V gene: TRBV7-7
J gene: TRBJ2-2

CDR3 DNA: TGCGCCAGCAGCCAGGGACAGGGTAGCTCCTATAATTCACCCCTCCACTTT
CDR3 protein: CASSQGQGSSYNSPLHF
D gene: TRBD1
clone size: few
V gene: TRBV4-1
J gene: TRBJ1-6

CDR3 DNA: TGTGCCAGCAGTTTCAGGGGTACTCAGCCCCAGCATTTT
CDR3 protein: CASSFRGTQPQHF
D gene: -
clone size: -
V gene: TRBV27
J gene: TRBJ1-5

CDR3 DNA: TGTGCCAGCAGTTACTCTAGGAGGGACACAGATACGCAGTATTTT
CDR3 protein: CASSYSRRDTDTQYF
D gene: -
clone size: -
V gene: TRBV6-6
J gene: TRBJ2-3

CDR3 DNA: TGTGCCAGCAGTGAATATTTTACTGGCTCTGGAAACACCATATATTTT
CDR3 protein: CASSEYFTGSGNTIYF
D gene: -
clone size: -
V gene: TRBV25-1
J gene: TRBJ1-3

CDR3 DNA: TGTGCCAGCAGTTTAGGGTGGGGGACCTACGAGCAGTACTTC
CDR3 protein: CASSLGWGTYEQYF
D gene: -
clone size: -
V gene: TRBV28
J gene: TRBJ2-7

CDR3 DNA: TGTGCCAGCAGTGGACCCCCGGGACAGCCATATGGCTACACCTTC
CDR3 protein: CASSGPPGQPYGYTF
D gene: TRBD1
clone size: -
V gene: TRBV6-5
J gene: TRBJ1-2

CDR3 DNA: TGCGCCAGCAGCCAATGGGACAGGGGGCCAAATGAGCAGTTCTTC
CDR3 protein: CASSQWDRGPNEQFF
D gene: TRBD1
clone size: -
V gene: TRBV4-1
J gene: TRBJ2-1

CDR3 DNA: TGTGCCTGGAGTGAAGGCGGATCCTACGAGCAGTACTTC
CDR3 protein: CAWSEGGSYEQYF
D gene: -
clone size: few
V gene: TRBV30
J gene: TRBJ2-7

CDR3 DNA: TGCGCCAGCAGCTTGCGATCAGGGGGTACCGCGAACACTGAAGCTTTCTTT
CDR3 protein: CASSLRSGGTANTEAFF
D gene: TRBD1
clone size: -
V gene: TRBV5-1
J gene: TRBJ1-1

CDR3 DNA: TGCGCCAGCAACGCCGCAGGGGAGGGCACAGATACGCAGTATTTT
CDR3 protein: CASNAAGEGTDTQYF
D gene: -
clone size: once
V gene: TRBV5-1
J gene: TRBJ2-3

CDR3 DNA: TGTGCCAGCAGCTTAGGGGGGGGCGTTACAGATACGCAGTATTTT
CDR3 protein: CASSLGGGVTDTQYF
D gene: -
clone size: -
V gene: TRBV7-2
J gene: TRBJ2-3